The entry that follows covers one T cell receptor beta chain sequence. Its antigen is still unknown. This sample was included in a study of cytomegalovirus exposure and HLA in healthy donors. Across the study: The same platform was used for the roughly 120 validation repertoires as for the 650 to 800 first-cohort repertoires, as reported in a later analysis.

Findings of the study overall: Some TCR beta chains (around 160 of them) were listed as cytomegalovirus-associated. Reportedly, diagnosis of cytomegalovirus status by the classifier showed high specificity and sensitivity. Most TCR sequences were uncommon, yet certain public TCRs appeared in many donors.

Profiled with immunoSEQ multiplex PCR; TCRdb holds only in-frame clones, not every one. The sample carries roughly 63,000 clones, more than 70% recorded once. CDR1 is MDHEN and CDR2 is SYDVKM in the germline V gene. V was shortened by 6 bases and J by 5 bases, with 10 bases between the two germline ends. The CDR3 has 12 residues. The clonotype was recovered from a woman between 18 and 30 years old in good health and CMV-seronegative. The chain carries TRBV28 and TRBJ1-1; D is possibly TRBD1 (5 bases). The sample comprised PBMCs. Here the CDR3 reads CASRKGLTEAFF. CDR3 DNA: TGTGCCAGCAGGAAGGGACTTACTGAAGCTTTCTTT.